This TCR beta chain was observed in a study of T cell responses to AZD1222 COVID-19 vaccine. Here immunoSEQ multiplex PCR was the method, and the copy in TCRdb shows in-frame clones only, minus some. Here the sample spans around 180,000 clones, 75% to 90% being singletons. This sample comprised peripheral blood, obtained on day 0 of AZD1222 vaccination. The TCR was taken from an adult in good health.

In nucleotides, the CDR3 is TGTGCCAGCAGCGACAGCACAGATACGCAGTATTTT. Amino acid sequence: CASSDSTDTQYF. The chain employs TRBV5-4 and TRBJ2-3, with D unresolved. Trimming cost V 4 bases and J 0 bases, with 3 bases left between them. The CDR3 extends over 12 amino acids. Germline V CDR1 and CDR2: SGHNT, YYREEE (reference sequence).